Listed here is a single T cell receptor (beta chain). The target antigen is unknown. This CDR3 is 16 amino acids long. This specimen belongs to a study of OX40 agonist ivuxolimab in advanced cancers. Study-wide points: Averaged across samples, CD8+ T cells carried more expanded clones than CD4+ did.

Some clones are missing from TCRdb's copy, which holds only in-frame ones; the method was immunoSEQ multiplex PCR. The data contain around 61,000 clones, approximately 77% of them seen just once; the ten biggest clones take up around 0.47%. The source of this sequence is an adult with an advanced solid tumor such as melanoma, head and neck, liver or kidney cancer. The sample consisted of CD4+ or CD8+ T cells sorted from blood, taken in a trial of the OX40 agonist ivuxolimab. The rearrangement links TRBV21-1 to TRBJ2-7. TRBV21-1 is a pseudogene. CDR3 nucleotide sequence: TGTGCCAGCAGCAAAGTCGGTTCCCAGATTCGCTACGAGCAGTACTTC. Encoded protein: CASSKVGSQIRYEQYF.